Each of the 10 T cell receptor beta chains below was sequenced from the same sample in a study of cytomegalovirus exposure and HLA in healthy donors. Produced via immunoSEQ multiplex PCR; TCRdb's table is partial and in-frame only. The data contain 200,000 to 250,000 clones, more than 85% of them singletons. Sequencing was carried out using PBMCs. Receptors were obtained from a man aged 18 to 30 in good health and CMV-seropositive.

Only one count was recorded for this clone. The chain is built from TRBV27 and TRBJ1-1, with 8 bases fitting TRBD1. V dropped 6 bases and J dropped 6; count of bases not matched to a gene: 15. Germline V gene lookup returns CDR1 MNHEY and CDR2 SMNVEV (reference sequence). This CDR3 is 16 amino acids long. CDR3 sequence reads: CASRSTQRTGKAEAFF. The CDR3 DNA sequence: TGTGCCAGCAGGTCGACACAAAGGACAGGGAAGGCTGAAGCTTTCTTT.

This clone was detected only a few times. The chain has TRBV19 and TRBJ1-2; D unresolved. The CDR3 runs 13 residues. V lost 3 bases, J lost 8 bases, and 13 bases lay in between. The V gene's germline CDR1 is LNHDA and CDR2 SQIVND (reference sequence). CDR3 sequence (DNA): TGTGCCAGTAGTATCCGTGGATCGGGGGGCTACACCTTC. It yields the protein CASSIRGSGGYTF.

The chain links TRBV5-1 to TRBJ1-1; D ambiguous. Germline CDR1 is SGHRS and CDR2 is YFSETQ. The V and J ends lost 0 bases and 1 base respectively, with 13 bases between them. The CDR3 is 16 amino acids. The DNA of the CDR3 is TGCGCCAGCAGCTTGGCCGGGTCTAGAAGGAACACTGAAGCTTTCTTT. This codes for CASSLAGSRRNTEAFF.

V is TRBV21-1 and J is TRBJ2-7; the table calls TRBD1, which could not be checked here. TRBV21-1 is reported as a pseudogene. The CDR3 spans 9 residues. The CDR3 protein is CASRAPQYF. CDR3 nucleotide sequence: TGTGCCAGCAGGGCCCCTCAGTACTTC.

The chain joins TRBV27 to TRBJ2-5, with TRBD1 matching 8 bases. The CDR3 is made up of 16 amino acids. CDR1 and CDR2 from the germline V gene are MNHEY and SMNVEV (reference sequence). V shed 3 bases, J shed 4 bases, and the junction held 10 bases outside the gene matches. CDR3 sequence: CASSFFTGGVRETQYF. CDR3 DNA: TGTGCCAGCAGTTTCTTTACAGGGGGAGTTCGAGAGACCCAGTACTTC.

This sequence joins TRBV29-1 and TRBJ2-7, with 9 positions matching TRBD1. Germline V gene lookup returns CDR1 SQVTM and CDR2 ANQGSEA. Germline trimming cut 4 bases from V and 5 bases from J; bases unmatched to any gene: 6. The CDR3 length is 13 residues. Here the CDR3 reads CSVVGTGFNEQYF. The CDR3 region has the DNA TGCAGCGTTGTTGGGACAGGGTTCAACGAGCAGTACTTC.

V usage is TRBV4-1 and J usage is TRBJ2-3; possibly TRBD2 for D (6 bases). Germline V gene sequence: CDR1 MGHRA, CDR2 YSYEKL. The germline V and J ends were trimmed by 1 base and 0 bases, with 11 bases remaining between them. This CDR3 spans 16 amino acids. This CDR3 reads CASSQGRAGSTDTQYF. CDR3 nucleotide sequence: TGCGCCAGCAGCCAAGGTCGAGCGGGCAGCACAGATACGCAGTATTTT.

The chain links TRBV29-1 to TRBJ1-1; D is unresolved. The CDR3 loop spans 14 amino acids. Germline loops: CDR1 SQVTM, CDR2 ANQGSEA. The germline V and J ends were trimmed by 5 bases and 0 bases, with 13 bases remaining between them. This chain's CDR3 is CSVSQARMNTEAFF. The CDR3 DNA sequence: TGCAGCGTTTCTCAGGCCCGGATGAACACTGAAGCTTTCTTT.

V gene TRBV28 combines with J gene TRBJ2-7; D uncertain. This CDR3 is 12 amino acids long. Germline CDR1 is MDHEN and CDR2 is SYDVKM. Trimming took off 6 bases at V and 4 bases at J, with 10 bases between the two ends. In DNA, the CDR3 is TGTGCCAGCAGCTACAACAGTTACGAGCAGTACTTC. Its translation is CASSYNSYEQYF.

The chain recombines TRBV27 with TRBJ2-7, with TRBD1 identical over 8 bases. CDR3 length equals 16 residues. From germline, CDR1 is MNHEY and CDR2 SMNVEV (reference sequence). V shed 7 bases and J 4 bases; nucleotides not matched to a gene: 15. This CDR3 reads CASKYKTGAWGYEQYF. The CDR3 DNA reads as TGTGCCAGCAAGTATAAGACAGGGGCCTGGGGTTACGAGCAGTACTTC.